This TCR beta chain was recorded in a study of blood T cell repertoires in COVID-19. Original analysis: Cell counts per sample came from amplifying reference gene primers. Generated by immunoSEQ multiplex PCR, the TCRdb table keeps only in-frame clones and is missing some. That table gives V, J and clone size, and the DNA gave D and trimming. The sample yields 19,000 or so clones, 85% seen once. This receptor was identified in a man at least 80 years old with acute or convalescent COVID-19. Sequencing was performed on peripheral blood.

CDR3 bases: TGTGCCAGCAGCCCCCGGACAGGGGTAAACAATGAGCAGTTCTTC. It yields the protein CASSPRTGVNNEQFF. The chain recombines TRBV9 with TRBJ2-1; 9 nucleotides match TRBD1. The CDR3 is 15 amino acids. With 4 bases clipped from V and 5 bases from J, the junction kept 7 bases outside the gene matches. Germline V CDR1 and CDR2: SGDLS, YYNGEE. Combining the CDR3 with reference TRBV9 and TRBJ2-1 gives the whole variable domain DSGVTQTPKHLITATGQRVTLRCSPRSGDLSVYWYQQSLDQGLQFLIQYYNGEERAKGNILERFSAQQFPDLHSELNLSSLELGDSALYFCASSPRTGVNNEQFFGPGTRLTVL.